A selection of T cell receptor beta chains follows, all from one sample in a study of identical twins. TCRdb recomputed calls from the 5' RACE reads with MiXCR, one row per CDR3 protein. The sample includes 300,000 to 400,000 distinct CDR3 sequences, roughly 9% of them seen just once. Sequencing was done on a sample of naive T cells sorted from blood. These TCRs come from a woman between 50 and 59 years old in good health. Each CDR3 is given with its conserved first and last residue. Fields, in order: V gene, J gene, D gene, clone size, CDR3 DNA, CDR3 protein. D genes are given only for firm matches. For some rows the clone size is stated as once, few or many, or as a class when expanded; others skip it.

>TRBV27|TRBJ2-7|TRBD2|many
TGTGCCAGCAGCCGTACTAGCGGGGAAACCTACGAGCAGTACTTC
CASSRTSGETYEQYF
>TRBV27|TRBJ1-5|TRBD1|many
TGTGCCAGCAGTGCGGACAGGGGACAGCCCCAGCATTTT
CASSADRGQPQHF
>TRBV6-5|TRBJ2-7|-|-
TGTGCCAGCAGTTACGAGGTGGACTCCTACGAGCAGTACTTC
CASSYEVDSYEQYF
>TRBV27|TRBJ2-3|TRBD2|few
TGTGCCAGCAAGACTAGCGGGAGCACAGATACGCAGTATTTT
CASKTSGSTDTQYF
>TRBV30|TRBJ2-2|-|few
TGTGCCTGGGAACAGGGCGGGGGGGAGCTGTTTTTT
CAWEQGGGELFF
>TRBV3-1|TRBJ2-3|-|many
TGTGCCAGCAGCCAAAGAGGCCTTTCTAGCACAGATACGCAGTATTTT
CASSQRGLSSTDTQYF
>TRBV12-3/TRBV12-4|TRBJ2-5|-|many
TGTGCCAGCAGTTTACTGGGGGGATATGAGACCCAGTACTTC
CASSLLGGYETQYF
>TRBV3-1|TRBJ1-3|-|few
TGTGCCAGCAGCCAAGGGGTCGACACCATATATTTT
CASSQGVDTIYF
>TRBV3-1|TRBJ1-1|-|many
TGTGCCAGCAGGCCGTCGGGGGAGGGGACTGAAGCTTTCTTT
CASRPSGEGTEAFF
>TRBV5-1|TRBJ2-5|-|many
TGCGCCAGCAGCTCGTTGGGGGCACAAGAGACCCAGTACTTC
CASSSLGAQETQYF
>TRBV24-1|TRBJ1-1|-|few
TGTGCCACCATAGGGTCGGGGGACACTGAAGCTTTCTTT
CATIGSGDTEAFF
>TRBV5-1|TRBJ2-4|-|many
TGCGCCAGCAGCTTGGAGGGGTTGGGCATTCAGTACTTC
CASSLEGLGIQYF
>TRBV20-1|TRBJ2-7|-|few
TGCAGTGCGACGGAGTGGCAGGGTCCCTACGAGCAGTACTTC
CSATEWQGPYEQYF
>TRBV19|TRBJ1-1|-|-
TGTGCCACTAAGACAGGATCGAACACTGAAGCTTTCTTT
CATKTGSNTEAFF
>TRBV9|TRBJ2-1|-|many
TGTGCCAGCAGCGTAGGCCAAGACAATGAGCAGTTCTTC
CASSVGQDNEQFF
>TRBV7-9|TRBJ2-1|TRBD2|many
TGTGCCAGCAGCTTAGGTGGGACTAGCCACGACAATGAGCAGTTCTTC
CASSLGGTSHDNEQFF
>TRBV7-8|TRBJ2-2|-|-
-
CASSWGMAGGLAGIPGSCFF
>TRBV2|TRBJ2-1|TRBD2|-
TGTGCCAGCAGTGTAGCGGGAGGGTTCGACAATGAGCAGTTCTTC
CASSVAGGFDNEQFF
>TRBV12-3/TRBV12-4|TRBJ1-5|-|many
TGTGCCAGCAGTTTTGCGAGTAGCAATCAGCCCCAGCATTTT
CASSFASSNQPQHF
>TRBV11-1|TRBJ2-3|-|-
TGTGCCAGCAGCTTAGCGGAATCTTGGTTTGCGCAGTATTTT
CASSLAESWFAQYF
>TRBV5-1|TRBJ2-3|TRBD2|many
TGCGCCAGCAGCGAACGGACTAGCGGTACAGATACGCAGTATTTT
CASSERTSGTDTQYF
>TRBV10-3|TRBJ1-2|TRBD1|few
TGTGCCATCAGCACCGACAGGGACTATGGCTACACCTTC
CAISTDRDYGYTF
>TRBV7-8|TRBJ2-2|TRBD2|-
TGTGCCAGCAGCTCCAGATTGCGGACTAGCGGGAGGGCGAACACCGGGGAGCTGTTTTTT
CASSSRLRTSGRANTGELFF
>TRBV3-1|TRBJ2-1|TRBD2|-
TGTGCCAGCAGCCAAGGGGTAGCGGGATGGGGTGAACAGTTCTTC
CASSQGVAGWGEQFF
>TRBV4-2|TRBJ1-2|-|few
TGTGCCAGCAGCCAAGAACTAGGGGATGACTATGGCTACACCTTC
CASSQELGDDYGYTF
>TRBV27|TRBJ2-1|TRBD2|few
TGTGCCAGCAGTTTATTATGGACTAGCGGGAGTAATGAGCAGTTCTTC
CASSLLWTSGSNEQFF
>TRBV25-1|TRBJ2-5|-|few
TGTGCCAGCCTCTTCCAAGAGACCCAGTACTTC
CASLFQETQYF
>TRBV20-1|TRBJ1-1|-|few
TGCAGTGCTAGACCAGATGGAGGGATGAACACTGAAGCTTTCTTT
CSARPDGGMNTEAFF